Sequencing of this T cell receptor (beta chain) was carried out in a study of cytomegalovirus exposure and HLA in healthy donors. This clone has more than one count but fewer than ten. Its antigen is not known. 13 Jbeta primers and 60 Vbeta primers were used for the PCR. Using immunoSEQ multiplex PCR, the repertoire was profiled, and TCRdb retains in-frame clones only, with some absent. This sample yields about 180,000 clones, of which over 75% are seen a single time; about 0.5% belongs to the top ten. General observations from the study: Presence/absence analyses took donor sequencing depth as roughly uniform. Analyzed later, most CMV-associated TCR beta chains appeared HLA-restricted. V- and J-gene trimming of TCR beta was linked (in a later analysis) to a missense DCLRE1C variant. Analysis was performed later, and it showed HLA-associated TCR beta chains to be more clonally expanded than equally common others.

This CDR3 region has 14 residues. V shed 6 bases and J 8 bases; nucleotides not matched to a gene: 7. In germline, CDR1 is KGHSH, CDR2 LQKENI. This receptor was obtained from a woman aged 45-59 years in good health and CMV-seronegative. Material: PBMCs. The chain links TRBV18 to TRBJ2-4, with 10 positions matching TRBD1. The CDR3 coding sequence is TGTGCCAGCTCCGGAACAGGGACAGGGGACATTCAGTACTTC. It encodes CASSGTGTGDIQYF.